These 15 T cell receptor beta chains were all obtained from the same sample, sequenced in a study of shared clonotypes between healthy human individuals (dated by TCRdb to 2020 to 2022). Libraries came from the immunoSEQ multiplex PCR assay. TCRdb took this table from immuneACCESS and kept in-frame rearrangements with V and J called. Such tables lack part of the clones; where checked against another copy, unresolved V genes explain under half of the gap, and the rest is unexplained. The sample table lists over 800,000 clones, almost 95% of them with a count of one. 24% of the sample belongs to the ten largest clones. CD8 naive samples were CD45RO-negative cells positively selected for CCR7, giving a CD45RA+CCR7+ population that excluded TemRA cells. The specimen sequenced was naive CD8+ T cells sorted from blood. The sample's cell subset or site label is to be understood as: CD45RA+CCR7+. These receptors all come from a man under 40 in good health.

The chain employs TRBV11-2 and TRBJ2-1, with D uncertain. V lost 0 bases, J lost 9 bases, and 9 bases lay in between. CDR1 SGHAT and CDR2 FQNNGV come from the germline V gene. The CDR3 consists of 13 residues. In nucleotides, the CDR3 is TGTGCCAGCAGCTTAGATCCCCCCGGTGAGCAGTTCTTC. Translated: CASSLDPPGEQFF.

The chain is built from TRBV29-1 and TRBJ2-1; 9 nucleotides agree with TRBD2. CDR1 is SQVTM, CDR2 ANQGSEA, per germline. The CDR3 covers 14 residues. V gave up 5 bases and J gave up 9 bases; unmatched junction bases: 11. The CDR3 DNA reads as TGCAGCGTTATCTTAGCGGGAGCGAATAGTGAGCAGTTCTTC. Translation: CSVILAGANSEQFF.

The chain joins TRBV6-5 to TRBJ2-7; 9 bases align to TRBD2. CDR3 length: 16 amino acids. Germline V lookup: CDR1 MNHEY, CDR2 SVGAGI. V gave up 2 bases and J gave up 7 bases; unmatched junction bases: 12. The CDR3 coding sequence is TGTGCCAGCAGTTACATTAGAGCGGGAGGATTTTATGAGCAGTACTTC. Translation: CASSYIRAGGFYEQYF.

The rearrangement links TRBV7-9 to TRBJ2-7, with 12 bases identical to TRBD2. Germline V gene data show CDR1 as SEHNR and CDR2 as FQNEAQ (reference sequence). J gave up 0 bases and V 5 bases, and 14 bases lay outside the gene matches. This CDR3 has 19 residues. The CDR3 reads CASSTTELAGGLISYEQYF. The DNA of the CDR3 is TGTGCCAGCAGCACAACCGAACTAGCGGGAGGCCTCATCTCCTACGAGCAGTACTTC.

This clone appeared a single time. Compared with germline, one end of the junction differs, possibly owing to a read error. V gene TRBV11-2 combines with J gene TRBJ1-1; D is uncertain. The CDR3 runs 12 residues. The germline V gene encodes CDR1 SGHAT and CDR2 FQNNGV. CDR3 in amino acids: CASSIENTEAFF. The CDR3 DNA sequence: TGTGCCAGCAGCATAGAAAACACTGAAGCTTTCTTT.

This clone was detected a few times. This sequence joins TRBV5-1 and TRBJ1-1; weak D call: TRBD1 (6 bases). The CDR3 runs 15 residues. The germline V gene encodes CDR1 SGHRS and CDR2 YFSETQ. V was pared by 9 bases and J by 1 base, with 19 bases between. The chain's CDR3 is CATNREGQPNTEAFF. The CDR3 region has the DNA TGCGCCACCAACCGCGAAGGACAGCCGAACACTGAAGCTTTCTTT.

This clone appeared a single time. This chain links TRBV27 with TRBJ2-7; D not resolved. Germline values: CDR1 MNHEY, CDR2 SMNVEV (reference sequence). V lost 11 bases and J 3 bases, leaving 20 bases between the germline ends. The CDR3 consists of 14 residues. DNA for the CDR3: TGTGCCGCTGGTCCCCTTCCGGGTTACTACGAGCAGTACTTC. Protein sequence: CAAGPLPGYYEQYF.

This clone was picked up many times. The chain links TRBV6-6 to TRBJ1-1; D gene ambiguous. CDR3 length: 10 amino acids. CDR1 and CDR2 from the germline V gene are MNHNY and SVGAGI (reference sequence). V was clipped by 6 bases and J by 9 bases, with 8 bases between them. The CDR3 loop reads CASSPTQAFF. CDR3 nucleotide sequence: TGTGCCAGCAGCCCCACGCAAGCTTTCTTT.

The gene calls are TRBV6-1 and TRBJ1-1; TRBD1 is a possible D gene (6 bases). Per the germline V gene, CDR1 is MNHNS and CDR2 is SASEGT. The CDR3 is made up of 17 amino acids. With 0 bases removed from V and 0 bases from J, the gap between germline ends came to 14 bases. The CDR3 DNA follows: TGTGCCAGCAGTGAAGCGCTTCGGGACATCATGAACACTGAAGCTTTCTTT. Its protein is CASSEALRDIMNTEAFF.

This rearrangement joins TRBV9 to TRBJ2-7, with 9 bases fitting TRBD2. Germline CDR1 and CDR2: SGDLS and YYNGEE. The CDR3 is made up of 14 amino acids. With 3 bases clipped from V and 3 bases from J, the junction kept 4 bases outside the gene matches. The CDR3: CASSASGTNYEQYF. CDR3 nucleotides: TGTGCCAGCAGCGCTAGCGGGACCAACTACGAGCAGTACTTC. The full variable domain, completed using reference TRBV9 and TRBJ2-7, is DSGVTQTPKHLITATGQRVTLRCSPRSGDLSVYWYQQSLDQGLQFLIQYYNGEERAKGNILERFSAQQFPDLHSELNLSSLELGDSALYFCASSASGTNYEQYFGPGTRLTVT.

The genes are TRBV25-1 and TRBJ2-1; no clear D. The germline V gene encodes CDR1 MGHDK and CDR2 SYGVNS. The ends were cut back, 3 bases at V and 0 bases at J, with 6 bases in the middle. The CDR3 contains 14 residues. The CDR3 DNA reads as TGTGCCAGCAGTGATCTCAGCTCCTACAATGAGCAGTTCTTC. Protein sequence: CASSDLSSYNEQFF.

The chain has TRBV27 and TRBJ2-1; no clear D gene. Germline V gene data show CDR1 as MNHEY and CDR2 as SMNVEV (reference sequence). The CDR3 has 14 amino acids. V lost 3 bases to trimming and J lost 1 base, with 7 bases between them. The CDR3 loop reads CASSLGISYNEQFF. The DNA of the CDR3 is TGTGCCAGCAGTTTGGGGATTTCCTACAATGAGCAGTTCTTC.

J is TRBJ2-7 and V is TRBV7-2; 10 bases are shared with TRBD1. The CDR3 is 19 residues long. From germline, CDR1 is SGHTA and CDR2 FQGNSA. Trimming at V came to 5 bases and at J to 3 bases, leaving 19 bases not matched to a gene. The CDR3 coding sequence is TGTGCCAGCAGCGCTCCCGGGACAGGGGTGTCAATTGCGTACTACGAGCAGTACTTC. It specifies CASSAPGTGVSIAYYEQYF.

J is TRBJ2-7 and V is TRBV6-8; D is unclear. Germline CDR1 and CDR2: MNHGY and SAAAGT. V was shortened by 0 bases and J by 0 bases, with 15 bases between the two germline ends. CDR3 length: 17 amino acids. In DNA, the CDR3 is TGTGCCAGCAGTTACTCAGACGGACCGCTACCCTCCTACGAGCAGTACTTC. Protein: CASSYSDGPLPSYEQYF.

The V and J genes are TRBV12-5 and TRBJ2-1; D possibly corresponds to TRBD2 (5 bases). Trimming took off 1 base at V and 4 bases at J, with 8 bases between the two ends. The V gene's germline CDR1 is LGHNT and CDR2 FRNRAP. CDR3 length: 14 residues. CDR3 region: CASGLGPGYNEQFF. The CDR3 bases are TGTGCTAGTGGTTTGGGCCCGGGGTACAATGAGCAGTTCTTC.